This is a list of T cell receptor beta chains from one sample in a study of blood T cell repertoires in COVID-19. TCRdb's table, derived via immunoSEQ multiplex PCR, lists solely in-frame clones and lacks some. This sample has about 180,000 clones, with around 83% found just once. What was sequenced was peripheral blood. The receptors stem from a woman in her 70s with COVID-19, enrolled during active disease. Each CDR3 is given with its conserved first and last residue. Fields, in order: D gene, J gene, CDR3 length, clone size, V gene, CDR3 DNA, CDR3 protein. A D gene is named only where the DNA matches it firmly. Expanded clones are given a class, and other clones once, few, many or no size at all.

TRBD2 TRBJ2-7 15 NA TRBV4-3 TGCGCCAGCAGCCAACTAGCGGGAGGCCGCTACGAGCAGTACTTC CASSQLAGGRYEQYF
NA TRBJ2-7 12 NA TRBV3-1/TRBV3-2 TGTGCCAGCAGCCAAGTCGGGTTGGAGCAGTACTTC CASSQVGLEQYF
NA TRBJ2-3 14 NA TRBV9 TGTGCCAGCAGCATAGGAGGTAGCACAGATACGCAGTATTTT CASSIGGSTDTQYF
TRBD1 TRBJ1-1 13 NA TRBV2 TGTGCCAGCAGTGACAGGGGGCTATCTGAAGCTTTCTTT CASSDRGLSEAFF
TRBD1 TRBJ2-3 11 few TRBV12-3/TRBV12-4 TGTGCCAGCAGTTCCGGACAGGGCTCGGATTTT CASSSGQGSDF
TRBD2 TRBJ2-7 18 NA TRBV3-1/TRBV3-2 TGTGCCAGCAGCCAGCTCCCCCTACTGACTAGCGGCACCTACGAGCAGTACTTC CASSQLPLLTSGTYEQYF
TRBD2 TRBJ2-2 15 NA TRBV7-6 TGTGCCAGCAGCAGGGGGACTAGCGAAGGCAGGGAGCTGTTTTTT CASSRGTSEGRELFF
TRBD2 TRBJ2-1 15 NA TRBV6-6 TGTGCCAGCAGCCATATTAGCGGGAGGGGCGGGGAGCAGTTCTTC CASSHISGRGGEQFF
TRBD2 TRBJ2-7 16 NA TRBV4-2 TGTGCCAGCAGCCTTGGGACTAGCGGATTCTCCTACGAGCAGTACTTC CASSLGTSGFSYEQYF
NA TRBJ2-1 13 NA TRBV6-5 TGTGCCAGCAGTTACTTATCCTACAATGAGCAGTTCTTC CASSYLSYNEQFF
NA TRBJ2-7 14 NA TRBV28 TGTGCCAGCAGAAGACAGACAGGTTACTACGAGCAGTACTTC CASRRQTGYYEQYF
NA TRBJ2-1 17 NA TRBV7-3 TGTGCCAGCAGCTTAGGGAGACTAAGCGGTTCCTACAATGAGCAGTTCTTC CASSLGRLSGSYNEQFF
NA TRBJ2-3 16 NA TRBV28 TGTGCCAGCAGTTTAGTCGGGGTTGGGGGCACAGATACGCAGTATTTT CASSLVGVGGTDTQYF
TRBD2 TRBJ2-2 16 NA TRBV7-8 TGTGCCAGCAGCTTGGAACTAGCGGGAGTTGCCGGGGAGCTGTTTTTT CASSLELAGVAGELFF
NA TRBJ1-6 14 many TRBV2 TGTGCCAGTACTACGGGAGGGTGGAATTCACCCCTCCACTTT CASTTGGWNSPLHF
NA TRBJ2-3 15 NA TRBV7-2 TGTGCCAGCAGCTTATCTACAGGGCTCGGAGATACGCAGTATTTT CASSLSTGLGDTQYF
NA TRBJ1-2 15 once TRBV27 TGTGCCAGCAGAATCGAGAGGGGGAGTGTCGGTGGCTACACCTTC CASRIERGSVGGYTF
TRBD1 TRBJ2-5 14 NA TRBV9 TGTGCCAGCAGCGCCCGACAGGGCCAAGAGACCCAGTACTTC CASSARQGQETQYF
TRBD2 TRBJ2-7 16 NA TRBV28 TGTGCCAGCAGCCCGGGGGGGGCAGCGGGGGACTACGAGCAGTACTTC CASSPGGAAGDYEQYF
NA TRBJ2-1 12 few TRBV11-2 TGTGCCAGCAGTCCCTCCTCCTCGGAGCAGTTCTTC CASSPSSSEQFF
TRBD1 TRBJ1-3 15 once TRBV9 TGTGCCAGCAGCGTAGGACAGGGTGCTGGAAACACCATATATTTT CASSVGQGAGNTIYF
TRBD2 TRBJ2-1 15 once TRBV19 TGTGCCAGTATCACCGGGGGGGCCGCCGACAATGAGCAGTTCTTC CASITGGAADNEQFF
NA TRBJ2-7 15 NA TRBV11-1 TGTGCCAGCAGCTTACCGGACAGAGGATCCTACGAGCAGTACTTC CASSLPDRGSYEQYF
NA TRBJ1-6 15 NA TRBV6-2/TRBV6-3 TGTGCCAGCAGCTACTCGCAGGGATACAATTCACCCCTCCACTTT CASSYSQGYNSPLHF
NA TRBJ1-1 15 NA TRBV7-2 TGTGCCAGCAGCTTAGCCATGGGGGGGTACACTGAAGCTTTCTTT CASSLAMGGYTEAFF
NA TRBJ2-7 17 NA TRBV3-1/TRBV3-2 TGTGCCAGCAGCCACCAGACTAGAAGTAACCATTTGAGGGAGCAGTACTTC CASSHQTRSNHLREQYF
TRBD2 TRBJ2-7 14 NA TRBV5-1 TGCGCCAGCAGGTTGGCTAGCGGGATCTACGAGCAGTACTTC CASRLASGIYEQYF
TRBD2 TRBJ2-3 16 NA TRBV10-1 TGCGCCACCAGGTCTGGGACTAGGAGGGAGGGGAATACGCAGTATTTT CATRSGTRREGNTQYF
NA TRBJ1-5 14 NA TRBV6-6 TGTGCCAGCCGTGGGGGGGATTCCAATCAGCCCCAGCATTTT CASRGGDSNQPQHF
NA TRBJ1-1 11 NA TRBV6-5 TGTGCCAGCAGCGCCCCCCCGAGAGCTTTCTTT CASSAPPRAFF
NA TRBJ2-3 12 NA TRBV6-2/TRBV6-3 TGTGCCAGCAGCTCATCCACAGATACGCAGTATTTT CASSSSTDTQYF
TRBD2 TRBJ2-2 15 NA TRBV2 TGTGCCAGCAGTGTATCCGGGAGGGGAAACGGGGAGCTGTTTTTT CASSVSGRGNGELFF
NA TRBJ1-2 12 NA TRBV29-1 TGCAGCGCCGAGGCACAGGGCGGCGGCTACACCTTC CSAEAQGGGYTF
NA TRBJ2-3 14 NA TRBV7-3 TGTGCCAGCAGCGCGGGGACTCACACAGATACGCAGTATTTT CASSAGTHTDTQYF
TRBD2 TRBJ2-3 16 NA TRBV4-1 TGCGCCAGCAGCCCGCGGACTAGCGGGAGGACAGATACGCAGTATTTT CASSPRTSGRTDTQYF
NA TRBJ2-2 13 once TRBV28 TGTGCCAGCAGTTTCTTGAACACCGGGGAGCTGTTTTTT CASSFLNTGELFF
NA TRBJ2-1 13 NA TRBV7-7 TGTGCCAGCAGCTTAGCCTGGGAGGATCAGCAGTTCTTC CASSLAWEDQQFF
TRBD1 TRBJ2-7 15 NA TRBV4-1 TGCGCCAGCAGCCAGACCCCGGGACAGGGCTACGAGCAGTACTTC CASSQTPGQGYEQYF
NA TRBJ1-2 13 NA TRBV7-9 TGTGCCAGCAGCACTACCCTATATGATGGCTACACCTTC CASSTTLYDGYTF
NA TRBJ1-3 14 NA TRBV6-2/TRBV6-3 TGTGCCAGCAGTTACTCGGGGCTTGGAAACACCATATATTTT CASSYSGLGNTIYF
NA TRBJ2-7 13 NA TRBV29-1 TGCAGCGTTTTGAGGGGAGGGGGCTACGAGCAGTACTTC CSVLRGGGYEQYF
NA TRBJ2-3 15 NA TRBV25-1 TGTGCCAGCAGCTTGGGCGGGCAAGGTTACGATACGCAGTATTTT CASSLGGQGYDTQYF
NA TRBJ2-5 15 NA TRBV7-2 TGTGCCAGCAGCTCAATCCCGGGACAACAAGAGACCCAGTACTTC CASSSIPGQQETQYF
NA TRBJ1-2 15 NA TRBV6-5 TGTGCCAGCAGCCCAAGGAGCCAGGGTAACTATGGCTACACCTTC CASSPRSQGNYGYTF
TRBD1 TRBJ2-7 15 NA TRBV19 TGTGCCAGTAGTAATTTTGGGACAGGGACCTACGAGCAGTACTTC CASSNFGTGTYEQYF
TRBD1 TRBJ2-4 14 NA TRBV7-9 TGTGCCAGCAGCGAAACAGGGGGCAAAAACATTCAGTACTTC CASSETGGKNIQYF